The 11 T cell receptor beta chains given below trace back to one sample, sequenced in a study of shared clonotypes between healthy human individuals. Sequencing used immunoSEQ multiplex PCR; TCRdb keeps in-frame clones, though not all of them. The sample consists of around 2.1 million clones, roughly 91% of them appearing once. Terminally differentiated effector memory CD45RA+ cells were excluded by CCR7 positive selection of CD45RO-negative cells. The sequenced sample consisted of naive CD8+ T cells from PBMCs. Source of these receptors: a young man in good health. Some clones in this sample may be carry-over from other donors' samples.

Comments on this clone: This specimen includes other DNA sequences encoding the same CDR3. This chain uses TRBV4-1 with TRBJ2-7, with 7 bases matching TRBD2. J lost 5 bases, V lost 1 base, and 5 bases had no gene match. Per germline, CDR1 MGHRA and CDR2 YSYEKL. There are 14 residues in the CDR3. The CDR3 reads CASSQGGGRDEQYF. CDR3 nucleotide sequence: TGCGCCAGCAGCCAAGGGGGGGGAAGGGACGAGCAGTACTTC.

V is TRBV28 and J is TRBJ2-3; D assignment may be TRBD1 or TRBD2 (5 bases each). This CDR3 has 17 amino acids. CDR1 and CDR2 (germline): MDHEN, SYDVKM. V shed 1 base and J shed 0 bases, with 14 bases lying between them. The CDR3 nucleotides read TGTGCCAGCAGTTTATACCCGGGACCTTCTAGCACAGATACGCAGTATTTT. Translated: CASSLYPGPSSTDTQYF. Variable domain in full (rest from reference TRBV28 and TRBJ2-3): DVKVTQSSRYLVKRTGEKVFLECVQDMDHENMFWYRQDPGLGLRLIYFSYDVKMKEKGDIPEGYSVSREKKERFSLILESASTNQTSMYLCASSLYPGPSSTDTQYFGPGTRLTVL.

This rearrangement joins TRBV19 to TRBJ2-7; maybe TRBD2 (5 bases). Trimming pared 3 bases from V and 2 bases from J, leaving 14 bases between. Per the germline V gene, CDR1 is LNHDA and CDR2 is SQIVND (reference sequence). This CDR3 is built from 15 residues. CDR3 sequence reads: CASSIGGELTYEQYF. CDR3 coding DNA: TGTGCCAGTAGTATCGGTGGGGAGTTAACCTACGAGCAGTACTTC.

The chain is built from TRBV28 and TRBJ1-1; 9 positions agree with TRBD1. V gave up 6 bases and J gave up 3 bases; unmatched junction bases: 5. Germline CDR1 is MDHEN and CDR2 is SYDVKM. The CDR3 length is 14 residues. The chain's CDR3 is CASRRDRAHTEAFF. CDR3 sequence (DNA): TGTGCCAGCAGGCGGGACAGGGCGCACACTGAAGCTTTCTTT.

This clone was observed once. The V and J genes are TRBV6-5 and TRBJ1-2; D gene ambiguous. The CDR3 is made up of 13 amino acids. Trimming removed 5 bases at V and 1 base at J, with 8 bases between. Germline V gene data show CDR1 as MNHEY and CDR2 as SVGAGI. The CDR3 coding sequence is TGTGCCAGCAGTCCAGACAATAACTATGGCTACACCTTC. It codes for CASSPDNNYGYTF.

The V gene is TRBV30, the J gene TRBJ1-2; 7 nucleotides agree with TRBD1. Germline CDR1 and CDR2: GTSNPN and SVGIG (reference sequence). There are 14 residues in the CDR3. The CDR3 nucleotides read TGTGCATACGACAGGGACCGAACTAACTATGGCTACACCTTC. Protein product: CAYDRDRTNYGYTF.

Turning to this clone: The same CDR3 also results from other DNA sequences found in this sample. The chain uses TRBV14 and TRBJ2-7; 7 bases match TRBD2. Looked up from germline, CDR1 is SGHDN and CDR2 is FVKESK. The ends lost 5 bases at V and 3 bases at J; junction bases unmatched: 4. The CDR3 length is 13 residues. CDR3: CASSLGGSYEQYF. In nucleotides, the CDR3 is TGTGCCAGCAGCTTGGGGGGGAGCTACGAGCAGTACTTC.

CDR3 in DNA: TGTGCCAGCAGCGGGACGGGGCGCCCCTACGAGCAGTACTTC. Residues: CASSGTGRPYEQYF. The J gene is TRBJ2-7, the V gene TRBV9; TRBD1 or TRBD2 may be the D gene (5 bases each). In germline, CDR1 is SGDLS, CDR2 YYNGEE. This CDR3 is 14 amino acids long. V lost 3 bases to trimming and J lost 2 bases, with 12 bases between them.

The chain uses TRBV18 and TRBJ1-4; a weak D match, TRBD1 (6 bases). V was pared by 4 bases and J by 3 bases, with 12 bases between. The CDR3 contains 15 residues. Germline V gene lookup returns CDR1 KGHSH and CDR2 LQKENI. The CDR3 DNA reads as TGTGCCAGCTCACTAGGACAGACCTCTAATGAAAAACTGTTTTTT. This encodes CASSLGQTSNEKLFF.

The rearrangement links TRBV6-1 to TRBJ2-1; D perhaps matches TRBD2 (5 bases). Per germline, CDR1 MNHNS and CDR2 SASEGT. CDR3 size: 13 residues. Trimming shortened V by 7 bases and J by 8 bases, and 15 bases separated the two germline ends. CDR3 coding DNA: TGTGCCAGCACTTCGTCGGGGTACTATGAGCAGTTCTTC. Translating it yields CASTSSGYYEQFF.

V and J are TRBV4-1 and TRBJ1-1, with D possibly matching TRBD1 (6 bases). The CDR3 extends over 14 amino acids. The germline V gene has CDR1 MGHRA and CDR2 YSYEKL. V lost 4 bases and J 5 bases, leaving 14 bases between the germline ends. The CDR3 sequence: CASSLRGAGTEAFF. In nucleotides, the CDR3 is TGCGCCAGCAGCCTTAGGGGGGCAGGGACTGAAGCTTTCTTT.